The sequence of this T cell receptor (beta chain) was determined in a study of T cells in Graves' hyperthyroidism and ophthalmopathy. General study points: Ophthalmopathy could be told apart from stable hyperthyroidism with a 13 V-J model.

About this clonotype: Its antigen is undetermined.

What was amplified from RNA transcripts were TCR beta CDR3 regions. HTBI primers were used for first-round RT-PCR of the TCR CDR3. From the multiplex PCR reads, TCRdb called clonotypes with MiXCR, one entry per CDR3 protein. The profile shows 550,000 to 650,000 distinct CDR3 sequences, around 13% of them singletons. In germline, CDR1 is SGDLS, CDR2 YYNGEE. The V end was cut by 4 bases, the J end by 0 bases, with 15 bases between. The CDR3 totals 16 residues. The chain is built from TRBV9 and TRBJ2-3; D not certain. Sequencing was performed on blood. The sequence was obtained from a woman in her 30s with Graves' hyperthyroidism that later progressed to Graves' ophthalmopathy. CDR3 amino acids: CASSPGAYISTDTQYF. In DNA, the CDR3 is TGTGCCAGCAGCCCCGGCGCTTACATTAGCACAGATACGCAGTATTTT. Full variable domain (missing parts from reference TRBV9 and TRBJ2-3): DSGVTQTPKHLITATGQRVTLRCSPRSGDLSVYWYQQSLDQGLQFLIQYYNGEERAKGNILERFSAQQFPDLHSELNLSSLELGDSALYFCASSPGAYISTDTQYFGPGTRLTVL.